This entry describes one T cell receptor (beta chain). In the PCR, 60 Vbeta and 13 Jbeta primers were used. Measured with immunoSEQ multiplex PCR; TCRdb has only the in-frame clones, and not every one. The sample contains 100,000 to 130,000 clones, around 69% of which appear only once. This sample was included in a study of cytomegalovirus exposure and HLA in healthy donors. CDR1 is SGDLS, CDR2 YYNGEE, per germline. The CDR3 extends over 15 amino acids. V lost 0 bases and J lost 0; bases outside the gene matches: 2. V and J are TRBV9 and TRBJ2-7; TRBD1 aligns across 8 bases. The receptor comes from a man aged 18-30 years in good health and CMV-seronegative. The specimen was PBMCs. For the CDR3, the DNA is TGTGCCAGCAGCGTAGACAGGGGGGACTCCTACGAGCAGTACTTC. As protein: CASSVDRGDSYEQYF.